This T cell receptor (beta chain) was captured in a study of cytomegalovirus exposure and HLA in healthy donors. Study-wide background: Prior work identified some 120 million unique TCR beta sequences in some 200 million T cells.

The donors gave bone marrow, and they were healthy. Germline loops: CDR1 SGHTA, CDR2 FQGNSA. The trim removed 6 bases at V and 2 bases at J, leaving 8 bases unmatched. The CDR3 consists of 16 residues. Comment on this clone: Its antigen remains unknown.

General observations from the study: The analysis excluded some indistinguishable V segments, including TRBV6-2 and TRBV6-3.

Primers included in the PCR were 60 Vbeta and 13 Jbeta primers. The protocol was immunoSEQ multiplex PCR, while the TCRdb copy is restricted to in-frame clones and leaves out a portion. The sample carries 150,000 to 200,000 clones, 70% to 80% recorded once. The clonotype comes from a man aged 25-45 years in good health and CMV-seropositive. The chain couples TRBV7-2 to TRBJ2-3; 10 bases agree with TRBD2. Sequencing was performed on PBMCs. CDR3 sequence: CASRYSGLATTDTQYF. The CDR3 DNA is TGTGCCAGCAGGTATTCGGGACTAGCGACCACAGATACGCAGTATTTT.